These 22 T cell receptor beta chains were sequenced from one sample in a study of post-analysis software for immune sequencing data. Findings and caveats of the study: In patients, about five TRBV segments were more frequent than in controls, with TRBV5-6, TRBV5-1 and TRBV20-1 among them.

These receptors' targets are unknown. TCR beta cDNA libraries included unique molecular identifiers. One entry per CDR3 protein results from TCRdb running MiXCR on the PCR reads. Among 740,000 or so distinct CDR3 sequences listed, roughly 50% were seen once. Specimen: blood. The receptors were gathered from a girl aged 10 to 17 with multiple sclerosis.

A word on this clonotype: A read error may account for a junction end that differs from germline. The chain carries TRBV20-1 and TRBJ2-7; TRBD2 matches at 10 bases. CDR1 and CDR2 (germline): DFQATT, SNEGSKA (reference sequence). This CDR3 contains 14 residues. The CDR3 region has the DNA TGCAGTGCTAGGCACTCTAGCGGGAGCTACAAGCAGTACTTC. It is translated as CSARHSSGSYKQYF.

This clonotype was found a few times. The chain has TRBV29-1 and TRBJ2-5, with D possibly TRBD1 on 6 matching bases. The J call is in doubt because the DNA end fits TRBJ2-7 better. This CDR3 contains 11 residues. Germline CDR1 SQVTM, CDR2 ANQGSEA. The CDR3 here is CSVPRGSEQYF. CDR3 nucleotides: TGCAGCGTCCCAAGGGGGTCCGAGCAGTACTTC.

This rearrangement joins TRBV20-1 to TRBJ1-1; TRBD1 is a possible D gene (5 bases). In germline, CDR1 is DFQATT, CDR2 SNEGSKA (reference sequence). V shed 0 bases and J shed 3 bases, with 14 bases lying between them. The CDR3 is 15 residues long. In DNA form, the CDR3 reads TGCAGTGCTAGAGACCCGACGAGGGGCCACACTGAAGCTTTCTTT. This gives the protein CSARDPTRGHTEAFF.

The chain employs TRBV29-1 and TRBJ2-3, with D tentatively TRBD1 (6 bases). Looked up from germline, CDR1 is SQVTM and CDR2 is ANQGSEA. V dropped 1 base and J dropped 1 base, with 9 bases sitting between them. The CDR3 totals 14 residues. This CDR3 reads CSVEGRGGTDTQYF. In DNA, the CDR3 is TGCAGCGTTGAAGGCAGGGGAGGCACAGATACGCAGTATTTT.

The chain links TRBV28 to TRBJ2-4; D is unclear. CDR1 and CDR2 from the germline V gene are MDHEN and SYDVKM. Deletions cut 2 bases from V and 6 bases from J, with 11 bases between. The CDR3 is 14 amino acids. In DNA, the CDR3 is TGTGCCAGCAGTTTACTGGTGGGTGGAAACATTCAGTACTTC. It translates to CASSLLVGGNIQYF. The full variable domain, its missing parts supplied by reference TRBV28 and TRBJ2-4, is DVKVTQSSRYLVKRTGEKVFLECVQDMDHENMFWYRQDPGLGLRLIYFSYDVKMKEKGDIPEGYSVSREKKERFSLILESASTNQTSMYLCASSLLVGGNIQYFGAGTRLSVL.

This chain links TRBV10-3 with TRBJ2-3; D uncertain. The CDR3 consists of 17 residues. CDR1 ENHRY and CDR2 SYGVKD come from the germline V gene. V lost 3 bases and J 0 bases, leaving 16 bases between the germline ends. CDR3: CAISETRRKASTDTQYF. The CDR3 DNA is TGTGCCATCAGTGAAACCCGACGGAAGGCTAGCACAGATACGCAGTATTTT.

The chain joins TRBV15 to TRBJ2-5; a weak D match, TRBD1 (7 bases). CDR1 is LNHNV, CDR2 YYDKDF, per germline (reference sequence). The CDR3 is 14 amino acids. V was trimmed by 0 bases and J by 4 bases, leaving 9 bases between them. The CDR3, as DNA: TGTGCCACCAGCAGAGATCAGGGGGGAGAGACCCAGTACTTC. Translated: CATSRDQGGETQYF.

This clonotype was observed a few times. J is TRBJ2-1 and V is TRBV12-3 or TRBV12-4; TRBD2 aligns across 7 bases. This CDR3 region has 17 residues. Unmatched junction bases numbered 12, after V lost 5 bases and J lost 2 bases. The CDR3 protein is CASSGHSGNPTYNEQFF. The CDR3 bases are TGTGCCAGCAGTGGACACAGCGGGAATCCTACCTACAATGAGCAGTTCTTC.

This clonotype was seen many times. The V gene is TRBV11-2, the J gene TRBJ2-5, with TRBD1 matching over 7 bases. The CDR3 length is 15 residues. Germline trimming cut 2 bases from V and 6 bases from J; bases unmatched to any gene: 9. CDR1 is SGHAT and CDR2 is FQNNGV in the germline V gene. In DNA, the CDR3 is TGTGCCAGCAGCTTAAGGTGGCAGGGGGTACAGACCCAGTACTTC. Translated, it gives CASSLRWQGVQTQYF.

A few counts support this clonotype. V gene TRBV29-1 combines with J gene TRBJ1-2; a weak D match, TRBD1 (6 bases). The V and J ends lost 5 bases and 2 bases respectively, with 9 bases between them. This CDR3 has 12 amino acids. Per germline, CDR1 SQVTM and CDR2 ANQGSEA. DNA for the CDR3: TGCAGCGTTAACACAGGGAACTATGGCTACACCTTC. Protein product: CSVNTGNYGYTF.

This clonotype was counted between two and nine times. This rearrangement joins TRBV20-1 to TRBJ1-2; D is ambiguous. From germline, CDR1 is DFQATT and CDR2 SNEGSKA (reference sequence). The CDR3 spans 14 residues. Trimming shortened V by 6 bases and J by 3 bases, and 17 bases separated the two germline ends. The CDR3 spells CSAIASTRDYGYTF. The CDR3 DNA reads as TGCAGTGCCATCGCCTCGACACGGGACTATGGCTACACCTTC.

The rearrangement uses TRBV7-2 and TRBJ1-6, with unresolved D. CDR1 is SGHTA and CDR2 is FQGNSA in the germline V gene. This CDR3 is built from 15 residues. V shed 5 bases and J shed 10 bases, with 18 bases lying between them. CDR3 nucleotide sequence: TGTGCCAGCAGCCCCGACGAGTCCAGCTCCTCACCCCTCCACTTT. Protein sequence: CASSPDESSSSPLHF.

The chain uses TRBV7-9 and TRBJ2-5, with TRBD1 matching over 11 bases. TRBJ2-7 explains the end of the DNA better; the J call may be wrong. The CDR3 is 14 amino acids. CDR1 and CDR2 (germline): SEHNR, FQNEAQ (reference sequence). CDR3 sequence: CASTLDRGPHEQYF. CDR3 sequence (DNA): TGTGCCAGCACCCTGGACAGGGGGCCCCACGAGCAGTACTTC.

This rearrangement joins TRBV4-1 to TRBJ1-5; D possibly corresponds to TRBD1 (6 bases). Trimming removed 1 base at V and 7 bases at J, with 17 bases between. Germline values: CDR1 MGHRA, CDR2 YSYEKL. This CDR3 region has 16 residues. The CDR3 reads CASSQVGGGLSQPQHF. The CDR3 DNA reads TGCGCCAGCAGCCAAGTGGGAGGGGGGCTCAGCCAGCCCCAGCATTTT.

Note on this clonotype: Being one base from a much bigger clone, this may be a read error. The V call is TRBV20-1, the J call TRBJ2-1; 9 nucleotides line up with TRBD2. Per germline, CDR1 DFQATT and CDR2 SNEGSKA (reference sequence). The trim removed 4 bases at V and 3 bases at J, leaving 10 bases unmatched. This CDR3 has 16 residues. CDR3 amino acids: CSATSSGGGDYNEQFF. CDR3 coding DNA: TGCAGTGCTACGTCGTCGGGCGGGGGGGACTACAATGAGCAGTTCTTC.

V is TRBV12-3 or TRBV12-4 and J is TRBJ2-5; tentative D call: TRBD1 (6 bases). V was cut by 3 bases and J by 6 bases, with 8 bases left in between. The CDR3 consists of 12 residues. In DNA form, the CDR3 reads TGTGCCAGCAGTTTTGGGACAAAGACCCAGTACTTC. Translating it yields CASSFGTKTQYF.

The rearrangement links TRBV6-1 to TRBJ2-3; no reliable D call. This CDR3 is 12 amino acids long. CDR1 and CDR2 from the germline V gene are MNHNS and SASEGT. With 7 bases removed from V and 4 bases from J, the gap between germline ends came to 9 bases. The CDR3 bases are TGTGCCAGCAAAGATTGGGCAGATACGCAGTATTTT. Its translation: CASKDWADTQYF.

This clonotype was observed a few times. J is TRBJ2-4 and V is TRBV7-9; weak D call: TRBD2 (5 bases). The DNA end is a closer match to TRBJ2-7, so the J assignment may be wrong. CDR3 length: 12 amino acids. Germline V gene sequence: CDR1 SEHNR, CDR2 FQNEAQ (reference sequence). The CDR3 nucleotides are TGTGCCAGCAGCTTACCGGGGTCCGAGCAGTACTTC. Protein: CASSLPGSEQYF.

This chain links TRBV15 with TRBJ1-1; D possibly corresponds to TRBD1 (5 bases). V was trimmed by 5 bases and J by 0 bases, leaving 19 bases between them. CDR1 is LNHNV, CDR2 YYDKDF, per germline (reference sequence). This CDR3 comprises 17 residues. The CDR3 coding sequence is TGTGCCACCAGCGGAAGGGGAAACGATATCATGAACACTGAAGCTTTCTTT. It encodes CATSGRGNDIMNTEAFF.

The chain has TRBV20-1 and TRBJ1-5; D gene unclear. The V gene lost 2 bases and the J gene lost 0 bases, with 11 bases spanning the gap. CDR1 DFQATT and CDR2 SNEGSKA come from the germline V gene (reference sequence). CDR3 size: 15 residues. Here the CDR3 reads CSARPDIYSNQPQHF. For the CDR3, the DNA is TGCAGTGCTAGACCTGACATCTATAGCAATCAGCCCCAGCATTTT.

This chain links TRBV10-2 with TRBJ1-5, with 7 bases that match TRBD1. Looked up from germline, CDR1 is WSHSY and CDR2 is SAAADI. With 9 bases clipped from V and 4 bases from J, the junction kept 9 bases outside the gene matches. There are 14 residues in the CDR3. The CDR3: CASRRQGDNQPQHF. The CDR3 nucleotides read TGCGCCAGTAGACGACAGGGCGATAATCAGCCCCAGCATTTT.

This clonotype has a single count. The rearrangement joins TRBV20-1 to TRBJ2-7; either TRBD1 or TRBD2 may supply D (5 bases each). CDR1 and CDR2 (germline): DFQATT, SNEGSKA (reference sequence). Trimming took off 6 bases at V and 0 bases at J, with 18 bases between the two ends. CDR3 length equals 15 residues. The CDR3 loop is CSADERIGGSYEQYF. CDR3 nucleotide sequence: TGCAGTGCCGACGAGAGGATTGGGGGCTCCTACGAGCAGTACTTC.